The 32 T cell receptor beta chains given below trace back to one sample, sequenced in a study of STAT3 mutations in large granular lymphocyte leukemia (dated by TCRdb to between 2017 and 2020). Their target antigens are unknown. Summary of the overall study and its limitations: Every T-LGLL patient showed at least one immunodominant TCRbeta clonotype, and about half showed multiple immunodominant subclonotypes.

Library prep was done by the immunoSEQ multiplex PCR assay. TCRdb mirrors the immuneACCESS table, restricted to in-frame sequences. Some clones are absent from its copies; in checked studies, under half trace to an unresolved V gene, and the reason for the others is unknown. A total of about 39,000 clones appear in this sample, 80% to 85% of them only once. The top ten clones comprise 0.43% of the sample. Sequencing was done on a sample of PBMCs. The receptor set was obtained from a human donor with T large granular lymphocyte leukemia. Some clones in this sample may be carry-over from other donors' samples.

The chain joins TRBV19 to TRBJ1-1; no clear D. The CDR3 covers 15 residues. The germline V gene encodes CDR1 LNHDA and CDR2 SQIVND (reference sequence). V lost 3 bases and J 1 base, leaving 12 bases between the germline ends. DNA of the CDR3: TGTGCCAGTAGTATTGTGGGTCATGGGAACACTGAAGCTTTCTTT. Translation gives CASSIVGHGNTEAFF.

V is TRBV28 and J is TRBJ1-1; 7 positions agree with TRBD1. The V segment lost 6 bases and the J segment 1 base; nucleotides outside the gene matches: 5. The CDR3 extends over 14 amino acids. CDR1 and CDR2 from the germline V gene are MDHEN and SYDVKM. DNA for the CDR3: TGTGCCAGCAGCCTTTGGACAGGGAACACTGAAGCTTTCTTT. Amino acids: CASSLWTGNTEAFF.

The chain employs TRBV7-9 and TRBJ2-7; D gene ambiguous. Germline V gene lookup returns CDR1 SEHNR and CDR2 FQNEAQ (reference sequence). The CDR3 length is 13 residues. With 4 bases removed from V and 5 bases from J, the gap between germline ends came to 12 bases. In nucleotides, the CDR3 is TGTGCCAGCAGCTACGAAGGTGCGAACGAGCAGTACTTC. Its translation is CASSYEGANEQYF. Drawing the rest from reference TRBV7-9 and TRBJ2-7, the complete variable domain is DTGVSQNPRHKITKRGQNVTFRCDPISEHNRLYWYRQTLGQGPEFLTYFQNEAQLEKSRLLSDRFSAERPKGSFSTLEIQRTEQGDSAMYLCASSYEGANEQYFGPGTRLTVT.

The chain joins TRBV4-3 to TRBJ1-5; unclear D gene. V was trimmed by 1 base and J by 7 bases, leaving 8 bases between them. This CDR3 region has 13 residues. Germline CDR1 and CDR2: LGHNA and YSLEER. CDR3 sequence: CASSQGPRQPQHF. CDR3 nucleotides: TGCGCCAGCAGCCAAGGTCCTCGACAGCCCCAGCATTTT.

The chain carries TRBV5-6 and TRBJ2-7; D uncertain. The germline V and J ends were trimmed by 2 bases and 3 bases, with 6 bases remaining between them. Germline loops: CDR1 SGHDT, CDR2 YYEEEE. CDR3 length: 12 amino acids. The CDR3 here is CASSLNSYEQYF. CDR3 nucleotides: TGTGCCAGCAGCTTAAACAGCTACGAGCAGTACTTC.

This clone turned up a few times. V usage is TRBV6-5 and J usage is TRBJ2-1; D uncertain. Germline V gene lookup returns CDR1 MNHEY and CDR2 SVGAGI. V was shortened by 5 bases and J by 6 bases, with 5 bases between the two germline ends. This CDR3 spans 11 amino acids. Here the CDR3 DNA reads TGTGCCAGCAGTAACAGCAATGAGCAGTTCTTC. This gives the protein CASSNSNEQFF.

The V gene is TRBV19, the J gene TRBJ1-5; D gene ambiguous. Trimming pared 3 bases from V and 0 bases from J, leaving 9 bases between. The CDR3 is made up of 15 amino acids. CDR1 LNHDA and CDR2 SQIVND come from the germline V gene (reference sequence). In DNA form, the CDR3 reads TGTGCCAGTAGTATGGACGACTATAGCAATCAGCCCCAGCATTTT. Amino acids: CASSMDDYSNQPQHF.

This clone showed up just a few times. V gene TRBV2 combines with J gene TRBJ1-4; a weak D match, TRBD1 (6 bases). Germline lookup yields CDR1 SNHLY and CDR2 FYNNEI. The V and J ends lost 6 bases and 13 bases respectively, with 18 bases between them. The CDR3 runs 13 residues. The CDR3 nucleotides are TGTGCCAGCAGCGGGGACAATAAAATGGGACTGTTTTTT. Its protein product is CASSGDNKMGLFF.

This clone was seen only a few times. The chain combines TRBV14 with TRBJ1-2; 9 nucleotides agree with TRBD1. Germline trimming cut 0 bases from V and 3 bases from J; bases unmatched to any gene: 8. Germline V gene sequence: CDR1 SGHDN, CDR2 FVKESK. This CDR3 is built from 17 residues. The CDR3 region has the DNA TGTGCCAGCAGCCAAGAAACCGGGACAGGGTTTTACTATGGCTACACCTTC. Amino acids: CASSQETGTGFYYGYTF.

In DNA form, the CDR3 reads TGTGCCAGCAGCTTCGGGGAGACCCAGTACTTC. Encoded protein: CASSFGETQYF. J is TRBJ2-5 and V is TRBV7-9; D uncertain. The V and J ends lost 3 bases and 5 bases respectively, with 4 bases between them. The V gene's germline CDR1 is SEHNR and CDR2 FQNEAQ (reference sequence). This CDR3 is built from 11 residues.

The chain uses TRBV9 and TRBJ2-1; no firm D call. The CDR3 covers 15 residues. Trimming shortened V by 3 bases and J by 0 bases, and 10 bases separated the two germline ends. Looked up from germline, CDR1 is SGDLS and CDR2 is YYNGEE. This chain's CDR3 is CASSADGSSYNEQFF. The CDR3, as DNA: TGTGCCAGCAGCGCGGACGGAAGCTCCTACAATGAGCAGTTCTTC.

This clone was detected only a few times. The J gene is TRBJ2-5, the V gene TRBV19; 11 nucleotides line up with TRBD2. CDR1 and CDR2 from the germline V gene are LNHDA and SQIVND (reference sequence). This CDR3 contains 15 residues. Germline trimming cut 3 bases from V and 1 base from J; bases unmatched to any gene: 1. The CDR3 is CASSILAGGQETQYF. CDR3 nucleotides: TGTGCCAGTAGTATCCTAGCGGGGGGCCAAGAGACCCAGTACTTC.

CDR3 DNA sequence: TGTGCCAGCTACAGGGGGAAGGGACCCCTCCACTTT. Its translation is CASYRGKGPLHF. The rearrangement uses TRBV28 and TRBJ1-6; 8 bases are a match to TRBD1. Germline V CDR1 and CDR2: MDHEN, SYDVKM. The CDR3 loop spans 12 amino acids. Trimming removed 8 bases from V and 12 bases from J; junction bases left unmatched: 6.

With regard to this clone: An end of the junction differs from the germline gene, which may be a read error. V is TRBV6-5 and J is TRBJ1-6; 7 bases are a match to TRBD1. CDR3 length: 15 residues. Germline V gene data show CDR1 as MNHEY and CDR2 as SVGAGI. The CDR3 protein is CASSYGDRYNSPLHF. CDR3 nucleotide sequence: TGTGCCAGCAGTTACGGGGACAGATATAATTCTCCCCTCCACTTT.

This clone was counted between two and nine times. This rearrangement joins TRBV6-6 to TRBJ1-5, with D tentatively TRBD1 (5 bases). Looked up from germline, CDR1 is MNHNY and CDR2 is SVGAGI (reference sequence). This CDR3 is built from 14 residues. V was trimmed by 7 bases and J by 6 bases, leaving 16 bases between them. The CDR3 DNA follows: TGTGCCAGCACCTTGGCCGGGGGTGGTCAGCCCCAGCATTTT. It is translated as CASTLAGGGQPQHF.

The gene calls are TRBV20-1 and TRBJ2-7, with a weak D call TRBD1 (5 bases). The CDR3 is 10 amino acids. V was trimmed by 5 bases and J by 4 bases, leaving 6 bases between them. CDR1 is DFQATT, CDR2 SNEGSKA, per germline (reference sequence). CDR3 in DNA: TGCAGTGCTGGACAATACGAGCAGTACTTC. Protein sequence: CSAGQYEQYF.

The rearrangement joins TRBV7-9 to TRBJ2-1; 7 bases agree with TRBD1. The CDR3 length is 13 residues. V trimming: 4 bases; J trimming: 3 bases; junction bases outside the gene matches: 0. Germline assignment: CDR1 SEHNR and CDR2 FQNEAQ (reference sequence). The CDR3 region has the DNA TGTGCCAGCAGCTGGGACAGCTACAATGAGCAGTTCTTC. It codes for CASSWDSYNEQFF.

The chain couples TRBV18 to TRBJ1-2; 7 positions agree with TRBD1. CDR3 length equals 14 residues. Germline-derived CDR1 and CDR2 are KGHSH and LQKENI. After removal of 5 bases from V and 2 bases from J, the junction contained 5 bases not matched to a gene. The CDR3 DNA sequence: TGTGCCAGCTCATTATACAGGGGAAACTATGGCTACACCTTC. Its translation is CASSLYRGNYGYTF.

The CDR3 bases are TGTGCCAGCAGCCGCGGAGTATGGCCCTGGCGCACAGATACGCAGTATTTT. It is translated as CASSRGVWPWRTDTQYF. V is TRBV5-6 and J is TRBJ2-3; D unresolved. The CDR3 runs to 17 residues. Germline CDR1 reads SGHDT; CDR2 reads YYEEEE. Trimming took 4 bases from V and 1 from J, leaving 19 bases between them. The full variable domain, with the rest looked up from reference TRBV5-6 and TRBJ2-3, is DAGVTQSPTHLIKTRGQQVTLRCSPKSGHDTVSWYQQALGQGPQFIFQYYEEEERQRGNFPDRFSGHQFPNYSSELNVNALLLGDSALYLCASSRGVWPWRTDTQYFGPGTRLTVL.

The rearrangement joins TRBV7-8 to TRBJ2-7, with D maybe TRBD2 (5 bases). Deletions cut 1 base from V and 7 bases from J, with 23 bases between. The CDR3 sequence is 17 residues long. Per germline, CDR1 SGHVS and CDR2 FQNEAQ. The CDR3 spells CASSLVRPGYALGEQYV. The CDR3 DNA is TGTGCCAGCAGCTTAGTGCGACCGGGATACGCATTGGGGGAGCAGTACGTC.

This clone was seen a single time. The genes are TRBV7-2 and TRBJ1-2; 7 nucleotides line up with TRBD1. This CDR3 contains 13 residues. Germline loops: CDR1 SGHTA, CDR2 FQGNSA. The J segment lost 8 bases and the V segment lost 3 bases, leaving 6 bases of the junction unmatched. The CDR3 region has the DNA TGTGCCAGCAGCTTTTGGACAGGTCAAGGCTACACCTTC. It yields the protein CASSFWTGQGYTF.

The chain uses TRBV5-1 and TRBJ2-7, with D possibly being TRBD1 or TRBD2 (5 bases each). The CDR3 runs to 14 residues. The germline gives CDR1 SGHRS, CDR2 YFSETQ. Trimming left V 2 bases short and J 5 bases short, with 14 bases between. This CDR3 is CASSLPSGTHEQYF. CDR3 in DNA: TGCGCCAGCAGCTTACCTTCAGGGACCCACGAGCAGTACTTC.

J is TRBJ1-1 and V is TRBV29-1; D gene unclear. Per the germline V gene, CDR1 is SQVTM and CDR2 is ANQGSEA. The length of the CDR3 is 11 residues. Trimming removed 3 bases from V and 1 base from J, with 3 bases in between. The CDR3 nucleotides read TGCAGCGTTGAGGAGAACACTGAAGCTTTCTTT. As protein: CSVEENTEAFF.

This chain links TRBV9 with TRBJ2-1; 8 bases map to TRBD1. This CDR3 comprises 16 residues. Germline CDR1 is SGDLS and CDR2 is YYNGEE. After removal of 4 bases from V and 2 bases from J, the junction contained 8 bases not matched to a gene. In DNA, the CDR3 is TGTGCCAGCAGCCGAACGACAGGGGACCCCTACAATGAGCAGTTCTTC. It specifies CASSRTTGDPYNEQFF.

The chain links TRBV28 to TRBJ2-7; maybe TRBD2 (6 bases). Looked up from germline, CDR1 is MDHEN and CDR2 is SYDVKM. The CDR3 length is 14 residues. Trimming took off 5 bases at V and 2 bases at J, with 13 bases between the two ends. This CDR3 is CASSSPGLPYEQYF. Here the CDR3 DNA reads TGTGCCAGCAGTAGTCCGGGACTTCCCTACGAGCAGTACTTC.

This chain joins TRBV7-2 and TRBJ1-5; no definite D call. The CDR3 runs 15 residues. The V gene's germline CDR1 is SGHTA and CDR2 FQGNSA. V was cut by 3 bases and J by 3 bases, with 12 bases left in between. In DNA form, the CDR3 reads TGTGCCAGCAGCTTCCAAGCAGGCTCCAATCAGCCCCAGCATTTT. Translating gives CASSFQAGSNQPQHF.

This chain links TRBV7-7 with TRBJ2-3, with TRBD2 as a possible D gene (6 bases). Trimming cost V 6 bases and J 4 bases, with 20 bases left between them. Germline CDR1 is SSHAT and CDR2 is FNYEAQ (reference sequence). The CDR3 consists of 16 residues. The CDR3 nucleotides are TGTGCCAGCAGTCCGGGGACCTCCTGGGGGGCAGATACGCAGTATTTT. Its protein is CASSPGTSWGADTQYF.

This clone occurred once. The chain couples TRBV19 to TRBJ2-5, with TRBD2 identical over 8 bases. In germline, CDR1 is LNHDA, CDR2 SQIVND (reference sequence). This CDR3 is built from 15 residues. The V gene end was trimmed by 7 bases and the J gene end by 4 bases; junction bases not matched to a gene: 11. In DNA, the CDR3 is TGTGCCAGTACCCGCGGGCGGGGGGAAGGAGAGACCCAGTACTTC. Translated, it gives CASTRGRGEGETQYF.

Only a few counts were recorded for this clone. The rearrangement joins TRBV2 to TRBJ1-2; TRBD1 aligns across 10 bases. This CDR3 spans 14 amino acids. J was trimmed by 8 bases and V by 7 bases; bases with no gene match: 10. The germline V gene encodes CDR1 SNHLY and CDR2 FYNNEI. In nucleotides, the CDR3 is TGTGCCAGCAAGGGGGGGACAGGGGAACACGGCTACACCTTC. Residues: CASKGGTGEHGYTF.

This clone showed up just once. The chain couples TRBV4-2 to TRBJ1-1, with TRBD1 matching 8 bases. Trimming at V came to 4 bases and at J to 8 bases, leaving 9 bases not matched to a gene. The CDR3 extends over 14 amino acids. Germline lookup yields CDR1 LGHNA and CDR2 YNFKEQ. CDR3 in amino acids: CASSLAGTGGEAFF. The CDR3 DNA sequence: TGTGCCAGCAGCCTAGCCGGGACAGGTGGAGAAGCTTTCTTT.

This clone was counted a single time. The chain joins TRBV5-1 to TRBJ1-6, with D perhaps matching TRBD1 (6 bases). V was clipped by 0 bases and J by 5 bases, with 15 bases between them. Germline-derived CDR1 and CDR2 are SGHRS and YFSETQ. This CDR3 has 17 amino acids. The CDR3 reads CASSLEGRGRNNSPLHF. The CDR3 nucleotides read TGCGCCAGCAGCTTGGAGGGCAGGGGCCGCAATAATTCACCCCTCCACTTT.

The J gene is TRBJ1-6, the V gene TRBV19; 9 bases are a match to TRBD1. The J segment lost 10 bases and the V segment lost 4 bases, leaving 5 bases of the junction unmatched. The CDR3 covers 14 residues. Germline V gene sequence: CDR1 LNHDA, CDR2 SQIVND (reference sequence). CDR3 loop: CASSSGQGKSPLHF. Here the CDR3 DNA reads TGTGCCAGTAGTAGTGGACAGGGGAAGTCACCCCTCCACTTT.